A single sample is the source of the 14 T cell receptor beta chains below, sequenced in a study of long-term antiretroviral therapy in people with HIV. Assay version v3.0 of immunoSEQ was used, and it was run at survey level. The protocol was immunoSEQ multiplex PCR, while the TCRdb copy is restricted to in-frame clones and leaves out a portion. The sample lists 15,000 to 20,000 clones, under 85% occurring once. The sequencing here drew on unsorted PBMCs, taken 0.3 years after starting antiretroviral therapy. The source is a woman aged 45-59 years with HIV.

The rearrangement links TRBV30 to TRBJ1-1; 10 nucleotides agree with TRBD1. The germline V gene encodes CDR1 GTSNPN and CDR2 SVGIG (reference sequence). This CDR3 spans 12 amino acids. V shed 5 bases, J shed 5 bases, and the junction held 2 bases outside the gene matches. This chain's CDR3 is CAWGTGVTEAFF. The CDR3 DNA is TGTGCCTGGGGGACAGGGGTTACTGAAGCTTTCTTT.

Written as DNA, the CDR3 is TGTGCCAGCAGCCCGGGGGGGCAGAATCAGCCCCAGCATTTT. This codes for CASSPGGQNQPQHF. The rearrangement uses TRBV7-2 and TRBJ1-5, with D possibly TRBD1 on 6 matching bases. The germline V and J ends were trimmed by 5 bases and 4 bases, with 12 bases remaining between them. Germline V gene data show CDR1 as SGHTA and CDR2 as FQGNSA. The CDR3 is made up of 14 amino acids.

The chain couples TRBV6-1 to TRBJ1-5; D is perhaps TRBD1 (5 bases). CDR1 and CDR2 from the germline V gene are MNHNS and SASEGT. The CDR3 totals 13 residues. The V end lost 8 bases, the J end lost 5 bases, and 13 bases lay between the germline ends. CDR3 DNA sequence: TGTGCCAGCCGGCCGGGCAGGGATCAGCCCCAGCATTTT. This translates into CASRPGRDQPQHF.

Only one count was recorded for this clone. The chain carries TRBV14 and TRBJ2-7; D is perhaps TRBD1 (5 bases). The CDR3 consists of 14 residues. From germline, CDR1 is SGHDN and CDR2 FVKESK. Trimming pared 0 bases from V and 6 bases from J, leaving 12 bases between. The CDR3 is CASSQDHRIGEQYF. The CDR3 DNA sequence: TGTGCCAGCAGCCAAGATCACAGGATCGGCGAGCAGTACTTC.

V is TRBV9 and J is TRBJ1-5; D is perhaps TRBD1 (5 bases). In germline, CDR1 is SGDLS, CDR2 YYNGEE. CDR3 length: 18 residues. V lost 3 bases and J 0 bases, leaving 19 bases between the germline ends. The CDR3 bases are TGTGCCAGCAGCGGAGGACCAGGGAACACATATAGCAATCAGCCCCAGCATTTT. It translates to CASSGGPGNTYSNQPQHF.

The chain couples TRBV7-6 to TRBJ1-4, with D tentatively TRBD1 (5 bases). Trimming stripped 5 bases from V and 3 bases from J, with 10 bases between. CDR3 length equals 14 residues. Germline-derived CDR1 and CDR2 are SGHVS and FNYEAQ. The CDR3 nucleotides are TGTGCCAGCAGCCAAGACAGCCCTAATGAAAAACTGTTTTTT. This gives the protein CASSQDSPNEKLFF.

The gene calls are TRBV30 and TRBJ2-6; 7 bases are a match to TRBD1. Trimming removed 7 bases from V and 0 bases from J; junction bases left unmatched: 12. There are 17 residues in the CDR3. The germline gives CDR1 GTSNPN, CDR2 SVGIG (reference sequence). CDR3 DNA: TGTGCCTTCCGCTCCGACAGGGCTATCTCTGGGGCCAACGTCCTGACTTTC. This sequence encodes CAFRSDRAISGANVLTF.

The chain employs TRBV5-8 and TRBJ1-3, with 10 positions matching TRBD1. V shed 4 bases and J 3 bases; nucleotides not matched to a gene: 7. Germline lookup yields CDR1 SGHTS and CDR2 YDEGEE. The CDR3 loop spans 16 amino acids. As DNA, the CDR3 is TGTGCCAGCAGCCCGGGACAGGGGATAGTTGGAAACACCATATATTTT. Amino acid sequence: CASSPGQGIVGNTIYF. Based on the CDR3 plus reference TRBV5-8 and TRBJ1-3, the full variable domain is EAGVTQSPTHLIKTRGQQATLRCSPISGHTSVYWYQQALGLGLQFLLWYDEGEERNRGNFPPRFSGRQFPNYSSELNVNALELEDSALYLCASSPGQGIVGNTIYFGEGSWLTVV.

This clone ranks as large. The chain uses TRBV7-9 and TRBJ2-3; the D gene is possibly TRBD2 (6 bases). The V and J ends lost 5 bases and 0 bases respectively, with 15 bases between them. This CDR3 contains 16 residues. The germline CDR1 and CDR2 sequences are SEHNR and FQNEAQ (reference sequence). The CDR3 DNA reads TGTGCCAGCAGCGGCCCGACTAGTCGTAGCACAGATACGCAGTATTTT. Its translation: CASSGPTSRSTDTQYF.

V gene TRBV6-4 combines with J gene TRBJ2-5; D not certain. Between the trimmed V and J ends, which lost 4 bases and 4 bases, there was a span of 10 bases. Per the germline V gene, CDR1 is MRHNA and CDR2 is SNTAGT. The CDR3 loop spans 13 amino acids. The CDR3 sequence is CASSVRAGETQYF. CDR3 coding DNA: TGTGCCAGCAGTGTAAGGGCCGGAGAGACCCAGTACTTC.

This clone is a singleton in its sample. This chain connects TRBV6-6 to TRBJ1-2, with D possibly TRBD1 on 6 matching bases. This CDR3 contains 15 residues. With 7 bases removed from V and 1 base from J, the gap between germline ends came to 16 bases. Germline CDR1 is MNHNY and CDR2 is SVGAGI (reference sequence). CDR3 coding DNA: TGTGCCAGCAATATACCGGGACAAATTAACTATGGCTACACCTTC. It encodes CASNIPGQINYGYTF.

J is TRBJ1-3 and V is TRBV11-2; no definite D call. Germline lookup yields CDR1 SGHAT and CDR2 FQNNGV. Trimming cost V 2 bases and J 7 bases, with 6 bases left between them. The CDR3 totals 12 residues. CDR3 bases: TGTGCCAGCAGCTTAATCGTCAACACCATATATTTT. It codes for CASSLIVNTIYF.

The CDR3 reads CASWSEGALGTEAFF. CDR3 DNA: TGTGCCAGCTGGTCGGAGGGGGCCTTGGGCACTGAAGCTTTCTTT. The rearrangement links TRBV6-5 to TRBJ1-1; the match to TRBD1 covers 7 bases. Unmatched junction bases numbered 13, after V lost 8 bases and J lost 4 bases. CDR1 and CDR2 (germline): MNHEY, SVGAGI. The CDR3 is 15 residues long.

This clone was seen a handful of times. The chain links TRBV5-8 to TRBJ2-2, with 7 bases fitting TRBD1. Germline CDR1 is SGHTS and CDR2 is YDEGEE. With V trimmed by 4 bases and J by 5 bases, 11 bases remained unmatched. The CDR3 contains 16 residues. CDR3: CASSGSTGIRTGELFF. The CDR3 nucleotides are TGTGCCAGCAGCGGGTCGACAGGGATACGAACCGGGGAGCTGTTTTTT.